Following are 30 T cell receptor beta chains from one sample sequenced in a study of shared clonotypes between healthy human individuals. The naive CD8 subset, CD45RO-negative cells positively selected for CCR7, excluded terminally differentiated effector memory CD45RA+ cells. Sequencing was performed with immunoSEQ multiplex PCR; in TCRdb, only in-frame clones are kept and a portion is missing. Seen here are some 2 million clones, roughly 94% observed once, and the top ten hold 1.1%. The sample was naive CD8+ T cells sorted from blood. All receptors derive from a man aged 18-30 years in good health.

This chain uses TRBV6-1 with TRBJ2-6; no clear D gene. The germline CDR1 and CDR2 sequences are MNHNS and SASEGT. Trimming stripped 4 bases from V and 16 bases from J, with 32 bases between. The CDR3 spans 18 residues. The chain's CDR3 is CASSVSLVGTKSGQRLTF. The DNA for the CDR3 is TGTGCCAGCAGTGTTAGCCTAGTGGGAACAAAGTCGGGCCAACGTCTGACTTTC.

V gene TRBV11-2 combines with J gene TRBJ2-7, with TRBD1 identical over 9 bases. Unmatched junction bases numbered 6, after V lost 7 bases and J lost 2 bases. The CDR3 consists of 14 residues. Germline V lookup: CDR1 SGHAT, CDR2 FQNNGV. The DNA for the CDR3 is TGTGCCAGCACCCTGGGACAGGGCACCTACGAGCAGTACTTC. Translating gives CASTLGQGTYEQYF.

The chain employs TRBV2 and TRBJ2-5, with TRBD2 matching 12 bases. The CDR3 has 13 residues. With 10 bases clipped from V and 5 bases from J, the junction kept 5 bases outside the gene matches. Germline V gene sequence: CDR1 SNHLY, CDR2 FYNNEI. CDR3 sequence reads: CAIPTSGGETQYF. CDR3 coding DNA: TGTGCCATCCCGACTAGCGGGGGTGAGACCCAGTACTTC.

The V and J genes are TRBV19 and TRBJ2-1; TRBD1 matches at 9 bases. V shed 7 bases and J 5 bases; nucleotides not matched to a gene: 6. CDR1 and CDR2 (germline): LNHDA, SQIVND (reference sequence). The CDR3 extends over 14 amino acids. CDR3 nucleotides: TGTGCCAGTAATACAGGGGGCGGACACAATGAGCAGTTCTTC. Residues: CASNTGGGHNEQFF.

The chain joins TRBV7-6 to TRBJ1-6; D is uncertain. The CDR3 covers 14 residues. Trimming cost V 5 bases and J 10 bases, with 15 bases left between them. Germline V gene sequence: CDR1 SGHVS, CDR2 FNYEAQ. CDR3 residues: CASSPEGMNSPLHF. CDR3 sequence (DNA): TGTGCCAGCAGCCCTGAAGGGATGAACTCACCCCTCCACTTT.

The rearrangement links TRBV7-9 to TRBJ1-2, with a possible D match to TRBD1 (6 bases). The ends were cut back, 0 bases at V and 0 bases at J, with 14 bases in the middle. The CDR3 is 17 amino acids. CDR1 and CDR2 (germline): SEHNR, FQNEAQ (reference sequence). CDR3 amino acids: CASSLAGNRATNYGYTF. The DNA for the CDR3 is TGTGCCAGCAGCTTAGCCGGGAACAGGGCTACTAACTATGGCTACACCTTC.

The V and J genes are TRBV30 and TRBJ2-1, with 10 nucleotides matching TRBD1. The CDR3 contains 14 residues. Germline V gene data show CDR1 as GTSNPN and CDR2 as SVGIG (reference sequence). Germline trimming cut 1 base from V and 4 bases from J; bases unmatched to any gene: 1. CDR3: CAWSGDRGYNEQFF. CDR3 coding DNA: TGTGCCTGGAGTGGGGACAGGGGTTACAATGAGCAGTTCTTC.

The CDR3 coding sequence is TGTGCCAGCAGTTTTCCAGGGGAAATGAACACTGAAGCTTTCTTT. Translation: CASSFPGEMNTEAFF. The chain links TRBV6-5 to TRBJ1-1; weak D call: TRBD1 (6 bases). The germline V and J ends were trimmed by 4 bases and 0 bases, with 12 bases remaining between them. Germline lookup yields CDR1 MNHEY and CDR2 SVGAGI. The length of the CDR3 is 15 residues.

V gene TRBV27 combines with J gene TRBJ2-7; TRBD1 matches 7 bases. CDR1 MNHEY and CDR2 SMNVEV come from the germline V gene (reference sequence). Trimming at V came to 5 bases and at J to 3 bases, leaving 16 bases not matched to a gene. The CDR3 has 17 residues. The CDR3 here is CASSASVGDRDLYEQYF. The DNA for the CDR3 is TGTGCCAGCAGTGCCTCCGTAGGAGACAGGGATCTCTACGAGCAGTACTTC.

This sequence joins TRBV5-4 and TRBJ2-1, with D possibly matching TRBD2 (6 bases). Germline V gives CDR1 SGHNT, CDR2 YYREEE (reference sequence). The length of the CDR3 is 17 residues. Trimming removed 6 bases at V and 6 bases at J, with 25 bases between. This CDR3 reads CASTPTWGVGSFNEQFF. The CDR3 nucleotides are TGTGCCAGCACCCCCACGTGGGGGGTGGGCAGTTTCAATGAGCAGTTCTTC.

The chain couples TRBV5-4 to TRBJ2-2, with 14 nucleotides matching TRBD2. V lost 3 bases to trimming and J lost 4 bases; unmatched junction nucleotides: 2. The CDR3 runs 16 residues. Germline V CDR1 and CDR2: SGHNT, YYREEE (reference sequence). This chain's CDR3 is CASSSGLAGGTGELFF. CDR3 sequence (DNA): TGTGCCAGCAGCTCAGGACTAGCGGGAGGCACCGGGGAGCTGTTTTTT.

Note on this clone: A junction boundary mismatches the germline segment, possibly from a read error. V usage is TRBV28 and J usage is TRBJ2-7; 9 bases are shared with TRBD1. The CDR3 is 15 amino acids. CDR1 is MDHEN, CDR2 SYDVKM, per germline. CDR3 nucleotides: TGTGCCAGCAGTTTTGTCCCCTCTCTTACAGGGGGCACCGACTTC. It specifies CASSFVPSLTGGTDF. Looking up the rest from reference TRBV28 and TRBJ2-7 gives the full variable domain: DVKVTQSSRYLVKRTGEKVFLECVQDMDHENMFWYRQDPGLGLRLIYFSYDVKMKEKGDIPEGYSVSREKKERFSLILESASTNQTSMYLCASSFVPSLTGGTDFGPGTRLTVT.

The rearrangement uses TRBV4-1 and TRBJ2-7, with 8 bases fitting TRBD2. Germline values: CDR1 MGHRA, CDR2 YSYEKL. This CDR3 contains 15 residues. Trimming removed 4 bases from V and 4 bases from J; junction bases left unmatched: 9. For the CDR3, the DNA is TGCGCCAGCAGCCCAGTAGCGGGGCCTACTTACGAGCAGTACTTC. It translates to CASSPVAGPTYEQYF.

V gene TRBV7-9 combines with J gene TRBJ1-3; maybe TRBD1 (5 bases). CDR1 is SEHNR and CDR2 is FQNEAQ in the germline V gene (reference sequence). Trimming removed 5 bases at V and 0 bases at J, with 11 bases between. The CDR3 sequence is 15 residues long. CDR3: CASSPMGVSGNTIYF. The CDR3 DNA reads as TGTGCCAGCAGCCCAATGGGGGTCTCTGGAAACACCATATATTTT.

J is TRBJ2-7 and V is TRBV6-4; 10 bases line up with TRBD1. The length of the CDR3 is 14 residues. Unmatched junction bases numbered 5, after V lost 6 bases and J lost 3 bases. Germline-derived CDR1 and CDR2 are MRHNA and SNTAGT. The CDR3 DNA is TGTGCCAGCAGCCGGGACAGGGGCCGCTACGAGCAGTACTTC. Its translation: CASSRDRGRYEQYF.

This clone occurred once. The gene calls are TRBV4-3 and TRBJ2-6; no reliable D call. Germline lookup yields CDR1 LGHNA and CDR2 YSLEER. The CDR3 is 16 residues long. V lost 0 bases and J 1 base, leaving 7 bases between the germline ends. The CDR3 reads CASSQDRVSGANVLTF. CDR3 bases: TGCGCCAGCAGCCAAGATCGGGTGTCTGGGGCCAACGTCCTGACTTTC.

The chain recombines TRBV4-3 with TRBJ2-1; 11 bases are shared with TRBD2. This CDR3 is built from 20 residues. Germline V gene sequence: CDR1 LGHNA, CDR2 YSLEER. V gave up 2 bases and J gave up 0 bases; unmatched junction bases: 12. CDR3 loop: CASSQLTPSGRTSSYNEQFF. The CDR3 DNA reads as TGCGCCAGCAGCCAACTTACCCCTAGCGGGAGGACAAGCTCCTACAATGAGCAGTTCTTC.

The rearrangement joins TRBV19 to TRBJ1-4; D call uncertain. Germline CDR1 is LNHDA and CDR2 is SQIVND (reference sequence). Trimming stripped 5 bases from V and 7 bases from J, with 17 bases between. This CDR3 comprises 15 residues. CDR3 in DNA: TGTGCCAGTAGTCCTCTCCCAGGCCGGAGTGAAAAACTGTTTTTT. Residues: CASSPLPGRSEKLFF.

Comment on this clone: Other DNA sequences in this sample translate to the same CDR3. The CDR3 DNA follows: TGTGCCAGCAGTTACTCGGGGGGGGAGACCCAGTACTTC. Amino acid sequence: CASSYSGGETQYF. This chain uses TRBV6-6 with TRBJ2-5, with 7 bases aligning to TRBD2. Trimming removed 0 bases from V and 5 bases from J; junction bases left unmatched: 0. CDR1 and CDR2 from the germline V gene are MNHNY and SVGAGI (reference sequence). The CDR3 extends over 13 amino acids.

The genes are TRBV19 and TRBJ2-7, with 7 bases identical to TRBD1. Germline values: CDR1 LNHDA, CDR2 SQIVND (reference sequence). The junction had 16 bases not matched to a gene; V was cut back by 11 bases and J by 0 bases. This CDR3 contains 16 residues. CDR3 amino acids: CAVSTRGGTDSYEQYF. CDR3 in DNA: TGTGCCGTTTCTACCCGAGGGGGCACAGACTCCTACGAGCAGTACTTC.

As for this clone: Other DNA sequences in the sample encode the same CDR3. The chain combines TRBV19 with TRBJ2-1; no definite D call. The germline V gene has CDR1 LNHDA and CDR2 SQIVND (reference sequence). This CDR3 comprises 11 residues. Trimming pared 5 bases from V and 3 bases from J, leaving 2 bases between. DNA for the CDR3: TGTGCCAGTAGTCTCTACAATGAGCAGTTCTTC. Its protein product is CASSLYNEQFF.

This rearrangement joins TRBV19 to TRBJ2-2; unclear D gene. The CDR3 totals 17 residues. The germline gives CDR1 LNHDA, CDR2 SQIVND (reference sequence). V lost 0 bases, J lost 4 bases, and 15 bases lay in between. Written as DNA, the CDR3 is TGTGCCAGTAGTATAGACCTAACGATTAAGGGCACCGGGGAGCTGTTTTTT. Translated, it gives CASSIDLTIKGTGELFF.

The table lists this clone with a count of one. The chain uses TRBV4-1 and TRBJ2-2, with 11 bases aligning to TRBD2. Germline CDR1 is MGHRA and CDR2 is YSYEKL. V was pared by 3 bases and J by 6 bases, with 9 bases of the junction left unmatched. This CDR3 region has 17 residues. In DNA form, the CDR3 reads TGCGCCAGCAGCCAGACTAGCGGGGCCCCCGGGGCCGGGGAGCTGTTTTTT. It is translated as CASSQTSGAPGAGELFF.

The chain is built from TRBV27 and TRBJ2-1; 7 nucleotides line up with TRBD2. The CDR3 covers 14 residues. The V segment lost 8 bases and the J segment 5 bases; nucleotides outside the gene matches: 9. CDR1 is MNHEY and CDR2 is SMNVEV in the germline V gene (reference sequence). The CDR3 here is CASGFGGSHNEQFF. CDR3 nucleotides: TGTGCCAGCGGATTCGGGGGGTCCCACAATGAGCAGTTCTTC.

The chain links TRBV5-1 to TRBJ2-5; 10 positions agree with TRBD1. This CDR3 spans 16 amino acids. V was clipped by 4 bases and J by 0 bases; unmatched bases: 6. Germline assignment: CDR1 SGHRS and CDR2 YFSETQ. CDR3 coding DNA: TGCGCCAGCAGCCTATGGACAGGGGGGGACCAAGAGACCCAGTACTTC. Translating gives CASSLWTGGDQETQYF.

The chain recombines TRBV7-6 with TRBJ2-7; D might be TRBD2 (5 bases). The CDR3 is made up of 13 amino acids. V was clipped by 5 bases and J by 4 bases, with 12 bases between them. Germline loops: CDR1 SGHVS, CDR2 FNYEAQ. The CDR3 DNA sequence: TGTGCCAGCAGCCAAGGGAGACTGTACGAGCAGTACTTC. Amino acid sequence: CASSQGRLYEQYF.

The chain uses TRBV2 and TRBJ2-7; weak D call: TRBD2 (5 bases). V was shortened by 6 bases and J by 7 bases, with 16 bases between the two germline ends. The CDR3 covers 13 residues. Germline V gene sequence: CDR1 SNHLY, CDR2 FYNNEI. This chain's CDR3 is CASSPVREWEQYF. In DNA, the CDR3 is TGTGCCAGCAGCCCGGTTAGGGAGTGGGAGCAGTACTTC.

The chain combines TRBV11-2 with TRBJ2-7; D unresolved. Germline-derived CDR1 and CDR2 are SGHAT and FQNNGV. V shed 3 bases and J shed 3 bases, with 12 bases lying between them. The CDR3 sequence is 14 residues long. CDR3 region: CASSFSQPDYEQYF. DNA of the CDR3: TGTGCCAGCAGCTTTTCCCAGCCTGACTACGAGCAGTACTTC.

This chain joins TRBV27 and TRBJ2-7, with TRBD2 identical over 14 bases. J lost 5 bases, V lost 6 bases, and 9 bases had no gene match. The CDR3 is made up of 16 amino acids. Per the germline V gene, CDR1 is MNHEY and CDR2 is SMNVEV (reference sequence). The CDR3 region has the DNA TGTGCCAGCAGCGACGGGACTAGCGGGAGCAGAAACGAGCAGTACTTC. Translating it yields CASSDGTSGSRNEQYF.

The chain joins TRBV9 to TRBJ1-1; unclear D gene. Germline V gives CDR1 SGDLS, CDR2 YYNGEE. The CDR3 covers 13 residues. Trimming removed 7 bases from V and 1 base from J, with 11 bases in between. For the CDR3, the DNA is TGTGCCAGCGATTTGGGCGGGAACACTGAAGCTTTCTTT. Translated: CASDLGGNTEAFF.